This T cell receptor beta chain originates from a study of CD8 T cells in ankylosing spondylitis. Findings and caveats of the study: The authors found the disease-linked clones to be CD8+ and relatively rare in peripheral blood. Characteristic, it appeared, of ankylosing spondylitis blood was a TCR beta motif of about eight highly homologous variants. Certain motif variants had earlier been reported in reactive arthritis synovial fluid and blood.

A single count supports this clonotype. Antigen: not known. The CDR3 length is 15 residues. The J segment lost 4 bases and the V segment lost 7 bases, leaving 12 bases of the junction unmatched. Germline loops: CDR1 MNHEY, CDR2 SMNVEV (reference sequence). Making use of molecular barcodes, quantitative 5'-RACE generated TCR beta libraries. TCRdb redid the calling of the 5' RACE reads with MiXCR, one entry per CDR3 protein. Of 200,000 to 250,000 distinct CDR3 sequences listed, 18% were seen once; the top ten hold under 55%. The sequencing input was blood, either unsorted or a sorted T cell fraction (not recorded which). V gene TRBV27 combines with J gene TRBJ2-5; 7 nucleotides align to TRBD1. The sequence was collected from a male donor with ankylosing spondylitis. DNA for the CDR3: TGTGCCAGCACCCCTACAGGGGCCGGCGGAGAGACCCAGTACTTC. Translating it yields CASTPTGAGGETQYF.